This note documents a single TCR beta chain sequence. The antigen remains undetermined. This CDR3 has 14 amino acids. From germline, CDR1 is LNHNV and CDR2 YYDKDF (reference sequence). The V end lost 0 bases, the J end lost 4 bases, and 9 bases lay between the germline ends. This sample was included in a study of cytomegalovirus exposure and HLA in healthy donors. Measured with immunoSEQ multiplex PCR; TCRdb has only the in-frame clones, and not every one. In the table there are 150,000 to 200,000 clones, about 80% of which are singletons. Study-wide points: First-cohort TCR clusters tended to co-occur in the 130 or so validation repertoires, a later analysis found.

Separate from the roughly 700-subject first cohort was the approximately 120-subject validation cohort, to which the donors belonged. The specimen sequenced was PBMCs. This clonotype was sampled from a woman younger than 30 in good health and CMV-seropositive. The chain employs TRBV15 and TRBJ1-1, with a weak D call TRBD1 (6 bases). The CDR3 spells CATSRDSTGTEAFF. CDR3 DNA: TGTGCCACCAGCAGAGATTCGACAGGCACTGAAGCTTTCTTT.